The next 14 T cell receptor beta chains were all read from a single sample in a study of blood T cell repertoires in COVID-19. This table comes from immunoSEQ multiplex PCR, and its TCRdb copy is limited to in-frame clones, with some not included. The data hold roughly 120,000 clones, with approximately 81% observed a single time. Sequencing was performed on peripheral blood. These receptors were obtained from a man aged 35-49 years with acute or convalescent COVID-19.

The rearrangement joins TRBV10-1 to TRBJ2-7; a possible D gene is TRBD1 (6 bases). CDR1 is WNHNN, CDR2 SYGVQD, per germline (reference sequence). The V end was cut by 8 bases, the J end by 0 bases, with 38 bases between. This CDR3 comprises 22 residues. CDR3 DNA sequence: TGCGCCAGCTCATATGAACCGACAGGTGGTTTCTATGCTCGGCGAGACTCCTACGAGCAGTACTTC. Translated, it gives CASSYEPTGGFYARRDSYEQYF.

V usage is TRBV12-3 or TRBV12-4 and J usage is TRBJ2-5; TRBD2 matches 9 bases. The CDR3 is made up of 12 amino acids. After removal of 9 bases from V and 7 bases from J, the junction contained 6 bases not matched to a gene. CDR3 DNA sequence: TGTGCCAGTTCTAGCGGGACCGGGACCCAGTACTTC. Translating it yields CASSSGTGTQYF.

This clone came up once. This chain links TRBV5-1 with TRBJ1-2, with TRBD1 identical over 10 bases. Germline assignment: CDR1 SGHRS and CDR2 YFSETQ. Trimming at V came to 4 bases and at J to 4 bases, leaving 4 bases not matched to a gene. The CDR3 contains 14 residues. CDR3 in DNA: TGCGCCAGCAGCACCCGGACAGGGGGCTATGGCTACACCTTC. Protein product: CASSTRTGGYGYTF.

This clone was recorded once. A read error may produce the germline difference seen at one junction end. The chain recombines TRBV5-1 with TRBJ2-3, with 9 bases matching TRBD2. Germline loops: CDR1 SGHRS, CDR2 YFSETQ. This CDR3 has 16 residues. CDR3 amino acids: CASTLDPSGDTDTQYF. In DNA form, the CDR3 reads TGCGCCAGCACCTTGGATCCTAGCGGGGACACAGATACGCAGTATTTT. Drawing the rest from reference TRBV5-1 and TRBJ2-3, the complete variable domain is KAGVTQTPRYLIKTRGQQVTLSCSPISGHRSVSWYQQTPGQGLQFLFEYFSETQRNKGNFPGRFSGRQFSNSRSEMNVSTLELGDSALYLCASTLDPSGDTDTQYFGPGTRLTVL.

The chain couples TRBV11-1 to TRBJ2-1; 8 nucleotides agree with TRBD2. The CDR3 has 16 residues. The V gene end was trimmed by 1 base and the J gene end by 3 bases; junction bases not matched to a gene: 5. Germline V gene lookup returns CDR1 SGHAT and CDR2 FQDESV (reference sequence). CDR3 coding DNA: TGTGCCAGCAGCTTAGAGGTTGCGGGGGGCTACAATGAGCAGTTCTTC. Encoded protein: CASSLEVAGGYNEQFF.

The gene calls are TRBV10-3 and TRBJ2-3, with 7 bases aligning to TRBD2. After removal of 6 bases from V and 2 bases from J, the junction contained 8 bases not matched to a gene. Germline lookup yields CDR1 ENHRY and CDR2 SYGVKD. The CDR3 has 15 residues. The CDR3 sequence is CAISDRGGITDTQYF. Written as DNA, the CDR3 is TGTGCCATCAGCGATCGCGGGGGAATCACAGATACGCAGTATTTT.

This chain joins TRBV7-9 and TRBJ1-4; a possible D gene is TRBD1 (6 bases). Trimming removed 2 bases at V and 7 bases at J, with 14 bases between. The CDR3 is 15 amino acids. CDR1 is SEHNR, CDR2 FQNEAQ, per germline (reference sequence). CDR3 amino acids: CASSLITGLSEKLFF. As DNA, the CDR3 is TGTGCCAGCAGCTTAATAACAGGGTTGAGTGAAAAACTGTTTTTT.

The rearrangement links TRBV5-1 to TRBJ2-5; possible D gene TRBD2, 5 bases. CDR1 SGHRS and CDR2 YFSETQ come from the germline V gene. The CDR3 extends over 16 amino acids. Trimming removed 0 bases from V and 2 bases from J, with 14 bases in between. The CDR3 here is CASSLDPPRGQETQYF. CDR3 bases: TGCGCCAGCAGCTTGGATCCCCCCCGAGGGCAAGAGACCCAGTACTTC.

This clone appeared once. The chain couples TRBV3-1 (or the pseudogene TRBV3-2) to TRBJ2-2; 8 bases match TRBD2. Germline V gives CDR1 LGHDT, CDR2 YNNKEL (reference sequence). The CDR3 is 15 amino acids. The trim removed 4 bases at V and 4 bases at J, leaving 5 bases unmatched. Here the CDR3 reads CASSLVRGGTGELFF. CDR3 nucleotide sequence: TGTGCCAGCAGCCTAGTCCGGGGGGGCACCGGGGAGCTGTTTTTT.

This rearrangement joins TRBV19 to TRBJ1-5; 8 bases agree with TRBD1. Germline CDR1 is LNHDA and CDR2 is SQIVND (reference sequence). The V gene end was trimmed by 3 bases and the J gene end by 1 base; junction bases not matched to a gene: 2. This CDR3 is built from 15 residues. Here the CDR3 reads CASSIRDRSNQPQHF. Here the CDR3 DNA reads TGTGCCAGTAGTATCCGGGACAGGAGCAATCAGCCCCAGCATTTT.

V gene TRBV5-1 combines with J gene TRBJ2-7; possibly TRBD2 for D (7 bases). Germline CDR1 and CDR2: SGHRS and YFSETQ. The V end lost 2 bases, the J end lost 2 bases, and 17 bases lay between the germline ends. CDR3 length: 16 amino acids. The CDR3 protein is CASSFPTAGHTYEQYF. The DNA of the CDR3 is TGCGCCAGCAGCTTTCCGACAGCGGGACACACCTACGAGCAGTACTTC.

V gene TRBV11-2 combines with J gene TRBJ2-7; 10 nucleotides agree with TRBD1. V was clipped by 4 bases and J by 3 bases; unmatched bases: 6. Germline V CDR1 and CDR2: SGHAT, FQNNGV. The CDR3 runs to 15 residues. Here the CDR3 DNA reads TGTGCCAGCAGCTCCCACGGACAGGGGGTCTACGAGCAGTACTTC. Translation gives CASSSHGQGVYEQYF.

V gene TRBV24-1 combines with J gene TRBJ2-1, with D maybe TRBD1 (6 bases). Looked up from germline, CDR1 is KGHDR and CDR2 is SFDVKD. V dropped 2 bases and J dropped 0 bases, with 19 bases sitting between them. This CDR3 spans 19 amino acids. CDR3 coding DNA: TGTGCCACCAGTGATTCTCCCCCCCGACAGGCTACCTCCTACAATGAGCAGTTCTTC. Its protein is CATSDSPPRQATSYNEQFF.

This clone was counted a few times. The chain uses TRBV7-9 and TRBJ2-7; maybe TRBD2 (5 bases). The CDR3 contains 12 residues. Between the trimmed V and J ends, which lost 5 bases and 4 bases, there was a span of 9 bases. Germline V gene data show CDR1 as SEHNR and CDR2 as FQNEAQ (reference sequence). DNA of the CDR3: TGTGCCAGCAGCCCGGACTTATACGAGCAGTACTTC. This codes for CASSPDLYEQYF. Complete variable domain (other parts from reference TRBV7-9 and TRBJ2-7): DTGVSQNPRHKITKRGQNVTFRCDPISEHNRLYWYRQTLGQGPEFLTYFQNEAQLEKSRLLSDRFSAERPKGSFSTLEIQRTEQGDSAMYLCASSPDLYEQYFGPGTRLTVT.